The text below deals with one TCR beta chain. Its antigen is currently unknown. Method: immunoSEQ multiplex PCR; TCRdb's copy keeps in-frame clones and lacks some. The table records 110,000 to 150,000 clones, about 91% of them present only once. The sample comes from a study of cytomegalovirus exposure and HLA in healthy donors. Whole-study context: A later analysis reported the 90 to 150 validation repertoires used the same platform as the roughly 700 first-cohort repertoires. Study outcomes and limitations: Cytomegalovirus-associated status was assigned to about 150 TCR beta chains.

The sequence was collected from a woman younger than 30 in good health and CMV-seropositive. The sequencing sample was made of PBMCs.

The CDR3, as DNA: TGCAGCGTCTCCTACCTCTTACAGTTAACAGATACGCAGTATTTT. Translating gives CSVSYLLQLTDTQYF. The chain is built from TRBV29-1 and TRBJ2-3, with D hard to call. V was trimmed by 6 bases and J by 3 bases, leaving 19 bases between them. Germline loops: CDR1 SQVTM, CDR2 ANQGSEA. This CDR3 spans 15 amino acids.